This TCR beta chain was identified during a study of blood T cell repertoires in COVID-19. Study-wide background: The origin of the acute and convalescent COVID-19 samples was the United States, Italy and Spain. Nucleic acid was either cDNA or gDNA, and it came from T cells, B-cell-depleted T cells, or PBMCs.

Original data processing: Scientists estimated how many nucleated cells there were by amplifying reference gene primers. Data came from immunoSEQ multiplex PCR; TCRdb stores just in-frame clones and leaves some out. The V and J calls and clone size come from that table; D and trimming were worked out from the DNA. The sample shows 150,000 to 200,000 clones, about four fifths of them seen only once. Between the trimmed V and J ends, which lost 4 bases and 6 bases, there was a span of 9 bases. Looked up from germline, CDR1 is DFQATT and CDR2 is SNEGSKA (reference sequence). The CDR3 is 11 residues long.

The chain joins TRBV20-1 to TRBJ1-2, with D uncertain. The receptor was isolated from a woman aged 40 to 50 with COVID-19, enrolled during active disease. Sequencing was performed on peripheral blood. The CDR3 bases are TGCAGTGCTAACCGACAAGATGGCTACACCTTC. Translating it yields CSANRQDGYTF.